This T cell receptor beta chain was retrieved from a study of cytomegalovirus exposure and HLA in healthy donors. The study, taken as a whole, reports: Most CMV-associated TCR beta chains appeared HLA-restricted in a later analysis. It has been reported that TCR beta sequences accurately predicted the HLA-A and HLA-B alleles of most subjects. Analysis was performed later, and it showed HLA-associated TCR beta chains to be more clonally expanded than equally common others.

In germline, CDR1 is LGHNA, CDR2 YNFKEQ. The CDR3 contains 21 residues. J gave up 3 bases and V 0 bases, and 17 bases lay outside the gene matches. Comments on this clone: The antigen is undetermined.

The primer mix had 60 Vbeta and 13 Jbeta primers. Profiled with immunoSEQ multiplex PCR; TCRdb holds only in-frame clones, not every one. Recorded here are about 150,000 clones; the top ten clones represent roughly 1.6%. The clonotype was recovered from a woman aged 45-60 years in good health and CMV-seronegative. The chain has TRBV4-2 and TRBJ1-1; 12 bases are shared with TRBD1. The sample was PBMCs. The DNA of the CDR3 is TGTGCCAGCAGCCAAGATCCCGGGACAGGGGGCCATATTAGGGCTTACACTGAAGCTTTCTTT. Residues: CASSQDPGTGGHIRAYTEAFF.